These 31 T cell receptor beta chains originate from one sample sequenced in a study of T-cell memory formation after mild COVID-19. MiXCR was run by TCRdb on the 5' RACE reads, yielding one entry per CDR3 protein. The sample includes about 560,000 distinct CDR3 sequences, 18% of them seen just once. The sample was PBMCs or a T cell subset sorted from them (not recorded which). Every receptor here comes from an adult woman who had mild COVID-19 (a few samples of this study predate the infection). Cell type and time point are not known.

The gene calls are TRBV5-1 and TRBJ2-7, with 9 bases matching TRBD1. V dropped 0 bases and J dropped 4; count of bases not matched to a gene: 2. Germline CDR1 SGHRS, CDR2 YFSETQ. This CDR3 region has 14 residues. Here the CDR3 DNA reads TGCGCCAGCAGCTTGGGGGACAGGGAATACGAGCAGTACTTC. Translating it yields CASSLGDREYEQYF.

This clonotype was found a few times. J is TRBJ2-5 and V is TRBV5-1, with no clear D. Germline assignment: CDR1 SGHRS and CDR2 YFSETQ. The V end was cut by 4 bases, the J end by 5 bases, with 12 bases between. The CDR3 covers 13 residues. Written as DNA, the CDR3 is TGCGCCAGCAGCGTCCGACCAACGGAGACCCAGTACTTC. As protein: CASSVRPTETQYF. Full variable domain (rest looked up from reference TRBV5-1 and TRBJ2-5): KAGVTQTPRYLIKTRGQQVTLSCSPISGHRSVSWYQQTPGQGLQFLFEYFSETQRNKGNFPGRFSGRQFSNSRSEMNVSTLELGDSALYLCASSVRPTETQYFGPGTRLLVL.

This clonotype was seen only a few times. V gene TRBV12-3 or TRBV12-4 combines with J gene TRBJ1-1; a weak D match, TRBD1 (5 bases). Deletions cut 5 bases from V and 10 bases from J, with 14 bases between. CDR3 length: 12 residues. CDR3 residues: CASSLGLVGAFF. CDR3 DNA sequence: TGTGCCAGCAGTCTGGGACTGGTCGGAGCTTTCTTT.

The chain carries TRBV19 and TRBJ2-1; weak D call: TRBD1 (5 bases). Germline CDR1 and CDR2: LNHDA and SQIVND (reference sequence). The length of the CDR3 is 13 residues. V lost 8 bases to trimming and J lost 10 bases, with 18 bases between them. The DNA of the CDR3 is TGTGCCAGTTCTACCCTGACAGTTACCGAGCAGTTCTTC. Translating gives CASSTLTVTEQFF.

The chain's CDR3 is CASSPGGEGQETQYF. In DNA form, the CDR3 reads TGCGCCAGCAGCCCAGGGGGAGAAGGCCAAGAGACCCAGTACTTC. This chain connects TRBV5-1 to TRBJ2-5; 7 bases agree with TRBD1. Germline loops: CDR1 SGHRS, CDR2 YFSETQ. The CDR3 contains 15 residues. V lost 4 bases to trimming and J lost 1 base; unmatched junction nucleotides: 7. The entire variable domain, with the rest obtained from reference TRBV5-1 and TRBJ2-5, is as follows: KAGVTQTPRYLIKTRGQQVTLSCSPISGHRSVSWYQQTPGQGLQFLFEYFSETQRNKGNFPGRFSGRQFSNSRSEMNVSTLELGDSALYLCASSPGGEGQETQYFGPGTRLLVL.

The gene calls are TRBV7-2 and TRBJ1-1; D gene unclear. The ends were cut back, 1 base at V and 1 base at J, with 7 bases in the middle. The germline V gene has CDR1 SGHTA and CDR2 FQGNSA. This CDR3 has 14 amino acids. In DNA, the CDR3 is TGTGCCAGCAGCTTAGTCTGGCAGAACACTGAAGCTTTCTTT. Encoded protein: CASSLVWQNTEAFF.

In nucleotides, the CDR3 is TGTGCCAGCAATAGACGTCCCGTGAGGACCTACGAGCAGTACTTC. Protein product: CASNRRPVRTYEQYF. This sequence joins TRBV6-4 and TRBJ2-7, with unresolved D. Trimming removed 7 bases at V and 2 bases at J, with 18 bases between. CDR3 length: 15 residues. The germline V gene has CDR1 MRHNA and CDR2 SNTAGT.

The CDR3 is CSARDLLGTVEEAFF. CDR3 in DNA: TGCAGTGCTAGAGATCTCCTCGGGACGGTTGAGGAAGCTTTCTTT. This chain joins TRBV20-1 and TRBJ1-1; weak D call: TRBD1 (5 bases). This CDR3 region has 15 residues. Germline-derived CDR1 and CDR2 are DFQATT and SNEGSKA (reference sequence). V was trimmed by 0 bases and J by 8 bases, leaving 19 bases between them.

The chain uses TRBV14 and TRBJ2-2; D might be TRBD1 (5 bases). CDR3 size: 15 residues. The germline gives CDR1 SGHDN, CDR2 FVKESK. The V and J ends lost 1 base and 6 bases respectively, with 12 bases between them. In DNA, the CDR3 is TGTGCCAGCAGCCAAGGGGGCTTGAAACCCGGGGAGCTGTTTTTT. Its protein product is CASSQGGLKPGELFF.

The chain employs TRBV7-2 and TRBJ2-7, with D perhaps TRBD2 (5 bases). The CDR3 is 16 residues long. Trimming cost V 1 base and J 3 bases, with 16 bases left between them. Germline-derived CDR1 and CDR2 are SGHTA and FQGNSA. The DNA for the CDR3 is TGTGCCAGCAGCTTAGGCCTAGCCTCCCTCCTCTACGAGCAGTACTTC. It translates to CASSLGLASLLYEQYF.

This clonotype was seen at least ten times. This rearrangement joins TRBV20-1 to TRBJ2-3; 9 bases are shared with TRBD1. Per germline, CDR1 DFQATT and CDR2 SNEGSKA (reference sequence). Trimming at V came to 1 base and at J to 3 bases, leaving 11 bases not matched to a gene. The CDR3 sequence is 17 residues long. The CDR3 loop is CSARGLTGQGRTDTQYF. The CDR3 DNA is TGCAGTGCTAGAGGTCTGACGGGACAGGGTAGGACAGATACGCAGTATTTT.

The sample holds many counts of this clonotype. V is TRBV19 and J is TRBJ1-6; no definite D call. Germline-derived CDR1 and CDR2 are LNHDA and SQIVND (reference sequence). V dropped 5 bases and J dropped 6 bases, with 8 bases sitting between them. CDR3 size: 13 residues. The CDR3 here is CASSRQSNSPLHF. In nucleotides, the CDR3 is TGTGCCAGTAGTCGGCAGAGTAATTCACCCCTCCACTTT.

This chain joins TRBV12-3 or TRBV12-4 and TRBJ1-1; no definite D call. V was clipped by 2 bases and J by 10 bases, with 8 bases between them. This CDR3 spans 11 amino acids. The DNA of the CDR3 is TGTGCCAGCAGTTTAAAGAAGTCAGCTTTCTTT. Its protein product is CASSLKKSAFF.

The sample holds a few counts of this clonotype. The genes are TRBV6-1 and TRBJ1-6; possibly TRBD1 for D (5 bases). CDR3 length: 14 amino acids. Germline CDR1 and CDR2: MNHNS and SASEGT. The V end was cut by 8 bases, the J end by 9 bases, with 17 bases between. CDR3 residues: CASGGRGRGSPLHF. The CDR3 DNA follows: TGTGCCAGCGGGGGACGGGGAAGGGGTTCACCCCTCCACTTT.

This chain joins TRBV5-1 and TRBJ2-2, with D possibly being TRBD1 or TRBD2 (5 bases each). Germline V gives CDR1 SGHRS, CDR2 YFSETQ. With 3 bases removed from V and 7 bases from J, the gap between germline ends came to 7 bases. CDR3 length equals 12 residues. The CDR3 protein is CASSWGIGELFF. The CDR3 DNA follows: TGCGCCAGCAGCTGGGGGATCGGGGAGCTGTTTTTT. The whole variable domain, filled in from reference TRBV5-1 and TRBJ2-2, reads KAGVTQTPRYLIKTRGQQVTLSCSPISGHRSVSWYQQTPGQGLQFLFEYFSETQRNKGNFPGRFSGRQFSNSRSEMNVSTLELGDSALYLCASSWGIGELFFGEGSRLTVL.

This clonotype occurred a few times. V gene TRBV28 combines with J gene TRBJ2-1, with 11 nucleotides matching TRBD2. The germline gives CDR1 MDHEN, CDR2 SYDVKM. The J segment lost 0 bases and the V segment lost 3 bases, leaving 10 bases of the junction unmatched. This CDR3 contains 19 residues. The CDR3 sequence: CASSFTTSGITSSYNEQFF. The DNA for the CDR3 is TGTGCCAGCAGTTTTACGACTAGCGGGATTACTAGCTCCTACAATGAGCAGTTCTTC.

Only a few counts were recorded for this clonotype. The chain carries TRBV10-3 and TRBJ2-5, with no clear D. The V gene lost 4 bases and the J gene lost 2 bases, with 8 bases spanning the gap. There are 13 residues in the CDR3. Germline values: CDR1 ENHRY, CDR2 SYGVKD. Here the CDR3 DNA reads TGTGCCATCAGTGGGGTGGCGCAAGAGACCCAGTACTTC. This encodes CAISGVAQETQYF.

This sequence joins TRBV11-2 and TRBJ2-1, with TRBD1 matching over 9 bases. CDR3 length: 17 amino acids. Unmatched junction bases numbered 7, after V lost 1 base and J lost 3 bases. The germline gives CDR1 SGHAT, CDR2 FQNNGV. The CDR3 DNA reads as TGTGCCAGCAGCTTAGGCTCTCCGGGACAGGGCTACAATGAGCAGTTCTTC. Translation: CASSLGSPGQGYNEQFF.

V and J are TRBV20-1 and TRBJ1-1, with TRBD1 as a possible D gene (5 bases). V was pared by 0 bases and J by 2 bases, with 13 bases between. The CDR3 length is 15 residues. Germline-derived CDR1 and CDR2 are DFQATT and SNEGSKA (reference sequence). The CDR3 loop is CSARDPNRRNTEAFF. In DNA, the CDR3 is TGCAGTGCTAGAGATCCCAACAGGCGCAACACTGAAGCTTTCTTT.

The chain recombines TRBV20-1 with TRBJ1-1; D is uncertain. The CDR3 contains 12 residues. Trimming took off 4 bases at V and 4 bases at J, with 10 bases between the two ends. Germline V CDR1 and CDR2: DFQATT, SNEGSKA (reference sequence). CDR3 in DNA: TGCAGTGCTACCGCTCGGGGCACTGAAGCTTTCTTT. Encoded protein: CSATARGTEAFF.

V and J are TRBV5-6 and TRBJ1-4; tentatively, D is TRBD1 (5 bases). The CDR3 has 13 residues. Germline assignment: CDR1 SGHDT and CDR2 YYEEEE. V was shortened by 3 bases and J by 8 bases, with 11 bases between the two germline ends. The CDR3 sequence: CASSSGWREKLFF. The CDR3 bases are TGTGCCAGCAGCTCAGGGTGGAGAGAAAAACTGTTTTTT. Combining the CDR3 with reference TRBV5-6 and TRBJ1-4 gives the whole variable domain DAGVTQSPTHLIKTRGQQVTLRCSPKSGHDTVSWYQQALGQGPQFIFQYYEEEERQRGNFPDRFSGHQFPNYSSELNVNALLLGDSALYLCASSSGWREKLFFGSGTQLSVL.

This sequence joins TRBV14 and TRBJ1-2, with TRBD1 matching 7 bases. The CDR3 has 16 residues. J was trimmed by 6 bases and V by 4 bases; bases with no gene match: 14. The germline gives CDR1 SGHDN, CDR2 FVKESK. The CDR3 DNA reads TGTGCCAGCAGCCTTCAGTCTACGGACAGGAAGGATGGCTACACCTTC. This gives the protein CASSLQSTDRKDGYTF. Filled out from reference TRBV14 and TRBJ1-2, the complete variable domain reads EAGVTQFPSHSVIEKGQTVTLRCDPISGHDNLYWYRRVMGKEIKFLLHFVKESKQDESGMPNNRFLAERTGGTYSTLKVQPAELEDSGVYFCASSLQSTDRKDGYTFGSGTRLTVV.

The chain couples TRBV24-1 to TRBJ2-7, with 7 bases identical to TRBD1. The CDR3 loop spans 15 amino acids. Germline CDR1 is KGHDR and CDR2 is SFDVKD. Trimming cost V 7 bases and J 0 bases; bases outside gene matches: 8. CDR3 nucleotide sequence: TGTGCCACCAGCGAAACAGGGGACCCCTCCTACGAGCAGTACTTC. Its translation: CATSETGDPSYEQYF.

This clonotype was seen a handful of times. This rearrangement joins TRBV4-2 to TRBJ1-2; TRBD1 agrees at 8 bases. This CDR3 is 17 amino acids long. CDR1 is LGHNA, CDR2 YNFKEQ, per germline. Germline trimming cut 1 base from V and 3 bases from J; bases unmatched to any gene: 10. CDR3 sequence (DNA): TGTGCCAGCAGCCAAGGAGACAGGGGCCCTGGGGACTATGGCTACACCTTC. Translation gives CASSQGDRGPGDYGYTF.

The chain couples TRBV7-9 to TRBJ2-7; 7 bases are shared with TRBD2. Per the germline V gene, CDR1 is SEHNR and CDR2 is FQNEAQ (reference sequence). This CDR3 has 15 amino acids. V shed 5 bases, J shed 3 bases, and the junction held 10 bases outside the gene matches. The DNA for the CDR3 is TGTGCCAGCAGCCCTACGTCGGGAGGACGCTACGAGCAGTACTTC. Amino acid sequence: CASSPTSGGRYEQYF.

This clonotype was found a few times. This chain connects TRBV6-6 to TRBJ2-1; 7 bases are shared with TRBD1. With V trimmed by 6 bases and J by 5 bases, 10 bases remained unmatched. The CDR3 has 15 amino acids. Germline CDR1 is MNHNY and CDR2 is SVGAGI (reference sequence). Here the CDR3 DNA reads TGTGCCAGCAGCCCGCGACAGGGCCGAAACAATGAGCAGTTCTTC. The encoded protein is CASSPRQGRNNEQFF.

Concerning this clonotype: Germline is not matched at one junction end, which may reflect a read error. The V call is TRBV7-6, the J call TRBJ1-1; perhaps TRBD1 as D (6 bases). Germline V lookup: CDR1 SGHVS, CDR2 FNYEAQ. This CDR3 is built from 14 residues. CDR3 in amino acids: CASSLGTENTEALF. The CDR3 nucleotides are TGTGCCAGCAGCTTAGGGACAGAGAACACTGAAGCTTTATTT.

Only a few counts were recorded for this clonotype. The chain uses TRBV7-9 and TRBJ2-7; 7 bases agree with TRBD2. This CDR3 comprises 15 residues. CDR1 and CDR2 (germline): SEHNR, FQNEAQ (reference sequence). Trimming took 1 base from V and 3 from J; bases not matched to a gene: 6. CDR3 protein: CASSLGLAAHYEQYF. As DNA, the CDR3 is TGTGCCAGCAGCTTAGGGCTAGCGGCCCACTACGAGCAGTACTTC.

The chain links TRBV19 to TRBJ1-1, with D perhaps matching TRBD1 (6 bases). The germline gives CDR1 LNHDA, CDR2 SQIVND (reference sequence). V gave up 8 bases and J gave up 5 bases, with 12 bases separating them. CDR3 size: 12 residues. In DNA, the CDR3 is TGTGCCAGTCGTCCCAGGGGTACTGAAGCTTTCTTT. It yields the protein CASRPRGTEAFF.

This clonotype was seen only a few times. The chain combines TRBV11-2 with TRBJ2-1; 10 bases agree with TRBD1. Germline V gene sequence: CDR1 SGHAT, CDR2 FQNNGV. The CDR3 totals 15 residues. With V trimmed by 5 bases and J by 5 bases, 6 bases remained unmatched. The CDR3 is CASSPRQGADNEQFF. CDR3 DNA sequence: TGTGCCAGCAGCCCCCGACAGGGGGCTGACAATGAGCAGTTCTTC.

V usage is TRBV3-1 and J usage is TRBJ1-4; 9 nucleotides match TRBD1. V was pared by 1 base and J by 3 bases, with 3 bases of the junction left unmatched. CDR3 length equals 16 residues. Germline V gives CDR1 LGHDT, CDR2 YNNKEL (reference sequence). The CDR3 here is CASSQGTGVPNEKLFF. The CDR3 DNA sequence: TGTGCCAGCAGCCAAGGGACAGGGGTCCCTAATGAAAAACTGTTTTTT.